This TCR beta chain was documented in a study of blood T cell repertoires in COVID-19. Overall study context: Some COVID-19 samples were acute and others convalescent; all came from the United States, Italy and Spain. T cells, B-cell-depleted T cells, or PBMCs provided the cDNA or gDNA that served as material.

From germline, CDR1 is SNHLY and CDR2 FYNNEI. The CDR3 sequence is 12 residues long. V was pared by 10 bases and J by 4 bases, with 5 bases of the junction left unmatched. Authors' methods: The assay estimated nucleated cells by amplifying reference gene primers. This table comes from immunoSEQ multiplex PCR, and its TCRdb copy is limited to in-frame clones, with some not included. Clone size and the V and J calls come from that table; the DNA yielded D and trimming. There are about 130,000 clones in the sample; more than 80% occur only once, and about 12% lies in the top ten. This clone has just a few counts.

The source is a woman aged 55-69 years with acute or convalescent COVID-19. Sequencing used peripheral blood. J is TRBJ2-7 and V is TRBV2; 9 positions agree with TRBD1. CDR3 loop: CATGQGSYEQYF. The CDR3 nucleotides are TGTGCCACCGGACAGGGGTCGTACGAGCAGTACTTC.